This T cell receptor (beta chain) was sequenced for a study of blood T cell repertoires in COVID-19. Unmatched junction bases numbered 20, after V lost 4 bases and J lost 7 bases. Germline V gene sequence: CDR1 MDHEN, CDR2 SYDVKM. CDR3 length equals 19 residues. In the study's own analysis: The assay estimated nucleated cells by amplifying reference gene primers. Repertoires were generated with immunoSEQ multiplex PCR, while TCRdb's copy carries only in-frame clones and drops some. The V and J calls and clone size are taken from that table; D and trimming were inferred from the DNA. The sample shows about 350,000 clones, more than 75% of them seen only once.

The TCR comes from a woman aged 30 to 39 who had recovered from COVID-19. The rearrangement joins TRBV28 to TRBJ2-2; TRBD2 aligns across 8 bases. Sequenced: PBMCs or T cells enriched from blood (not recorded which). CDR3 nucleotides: TGTGCCAGCAGTTATTTGGCAGGGCTCGGTCGGGGGACTAGCGGGGAGCTGTTTTTT. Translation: CASSYLAGLGRGTSGELFF.